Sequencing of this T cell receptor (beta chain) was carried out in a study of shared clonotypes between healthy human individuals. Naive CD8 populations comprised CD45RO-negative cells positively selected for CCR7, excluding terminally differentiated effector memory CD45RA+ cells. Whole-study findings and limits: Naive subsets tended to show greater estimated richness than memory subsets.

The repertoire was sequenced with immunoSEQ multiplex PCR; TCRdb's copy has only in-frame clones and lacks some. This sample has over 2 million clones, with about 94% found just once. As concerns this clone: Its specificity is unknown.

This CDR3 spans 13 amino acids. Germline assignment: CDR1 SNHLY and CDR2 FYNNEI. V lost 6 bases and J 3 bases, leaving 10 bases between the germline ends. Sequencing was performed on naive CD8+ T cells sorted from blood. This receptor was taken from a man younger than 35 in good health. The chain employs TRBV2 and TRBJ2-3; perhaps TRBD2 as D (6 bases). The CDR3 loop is CASRRDSTDTQYF. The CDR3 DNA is TGTGCCAGCAGGCGGGACTCGACAGATACGCAGTATTTT.